This TCR beta chain was identified during a study of blood T cell repertoires in COVID-19. Some clones are missing from TCRdb's copy, which holds only in-frame ones; the method was immunoSEQ multiplex PCR. Found here are around 100,000 clones, around 84% of them singletons; the top ten hold roughly 29%. Germline V gene data show CDR1 as WSHSY and CDR2 as SAAADI. The V end was cut by 6 bases, the J end by 2 bases, with 8 bases between. The length of the CDR3 is 13 residues. Concerning this clone itself: Since a much larger clone is just one base distant, this may be a read error.

This chain links TRBV10-2 with TRBJ2-1; D ambiguous. This sequence was found in a man aged 55 to 70 with acute or convalescent COVID-19. The specimen sequenced was peripheral blood. CDR3 sequence (DNA): TGCGCCAGCAGACAGAGCCCCTACAATGAGCAGTTCTTC. Translated: CASRQSPYNEQFF.